Included here is one TCR beta chain sequence, with context. The antigen is unknown. V shed 2 bases and J shed 6 bases, with 17 bases lying between them. The germline gives CDR1 MDHEN, CDR2 SYDVKM. The CDR3 is 15 residues long. The assay used deep level. Method: immunoSEQ multiplex PCR; TCRdb's copy keeps in-frame clones and lacks some. The sample lists more than 2,000,000 clones, over 85% occurring once. These data are taken from a study of shared clonotypes between healthy human individuals. Study-wide results and limits: In a few donors, around 5% of naive CD4 clonotypes appeared in common.

The rearrangement joins TRBV28 to TRBJ2-7; unclear D gene. The clonotype was recovered from a young man in good health. Some clones in this sample may be carry-over from other donors' samples. Material for sequencing was naive CD4+ T cells from PBMCs. Subset: CD45RA+ positively selected. The CDR3 sequence: CASSLQIPLPGEQYF. The CDR3 bases are TGTGCCAGCAGTTTACAAATACCGTTGCCAGGCGAGCAGTACTTC.